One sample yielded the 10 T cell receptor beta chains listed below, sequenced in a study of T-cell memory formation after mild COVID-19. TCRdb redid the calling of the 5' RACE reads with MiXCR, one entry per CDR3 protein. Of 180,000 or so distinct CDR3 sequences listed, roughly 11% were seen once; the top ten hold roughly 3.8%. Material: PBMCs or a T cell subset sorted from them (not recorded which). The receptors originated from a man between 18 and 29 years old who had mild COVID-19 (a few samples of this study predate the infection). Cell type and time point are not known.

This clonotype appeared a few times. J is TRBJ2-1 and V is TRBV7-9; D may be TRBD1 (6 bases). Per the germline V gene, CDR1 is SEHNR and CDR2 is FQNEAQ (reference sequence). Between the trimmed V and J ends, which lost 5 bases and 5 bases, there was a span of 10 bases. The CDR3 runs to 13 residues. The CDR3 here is CASSPGQNNEQFF. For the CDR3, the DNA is TGTGCCAGCAGCCCTGGACAGAACAATGAGCAGTTCTTC.

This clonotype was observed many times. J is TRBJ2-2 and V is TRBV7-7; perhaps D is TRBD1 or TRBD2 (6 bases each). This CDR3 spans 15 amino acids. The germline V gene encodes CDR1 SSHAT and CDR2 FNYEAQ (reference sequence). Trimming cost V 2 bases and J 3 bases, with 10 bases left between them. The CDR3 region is CASSLRGGYTGELFF. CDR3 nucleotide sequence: TGTGCCAGCAGCTTAAGAGGGGGGTACACCGGGGAGCTGTTTTTT.

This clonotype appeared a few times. The CDR3 nucleotides are TGCGCCAGCAGCCAAGCTCCTCCGCGGAATCAAGAGACCCAGTACTTC. It yields the protein CASSQAPPRNQETQYF. This rearrangement joins TRBV4-1 to TRBJ2-5; no reliable D call. This CDR3 comprises 16 residues. CDR1 and CDR2 (germline): MGHRA, YSYEKL. V was clipped by 1 base and J by 2 bases, with 14 bases between them.

Here the CDR3 DNA reads TGTGCCAGCAGCCTGACGTCTAGCGGGGGGGTAAGCACAGATACGCAGTATTTT. It specifies CASSLTSSGGVSTDTQYF. The chain has TRBV4-2 and TRBJ2-3; 12 nucleotides match TRBD2. The length of the CDR3 is 18 residues. V was clipped by 4 bases and J by 0 bases; unmatched bases: 8. CDR1 is LGHNA and CDR2 is YNFKEQ in the germline V gene.

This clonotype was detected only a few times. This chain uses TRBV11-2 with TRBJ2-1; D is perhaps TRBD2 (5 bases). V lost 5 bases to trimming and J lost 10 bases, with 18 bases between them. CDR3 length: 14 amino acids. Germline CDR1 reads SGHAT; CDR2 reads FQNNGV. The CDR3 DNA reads TGTGCCAGCAGCGGAGGATCGACTTCGGGGGAGCAGTTCTTC. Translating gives CASSGGSTSGEQFF.

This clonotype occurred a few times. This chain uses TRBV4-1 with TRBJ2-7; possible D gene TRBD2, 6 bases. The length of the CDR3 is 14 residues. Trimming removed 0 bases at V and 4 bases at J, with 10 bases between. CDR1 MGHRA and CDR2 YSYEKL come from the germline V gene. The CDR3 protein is CASSQDHREYEQYF. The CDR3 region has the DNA TGCGCCAGCAGCCAAGATCATCGGGAGTACGAGCAGTACTTC.

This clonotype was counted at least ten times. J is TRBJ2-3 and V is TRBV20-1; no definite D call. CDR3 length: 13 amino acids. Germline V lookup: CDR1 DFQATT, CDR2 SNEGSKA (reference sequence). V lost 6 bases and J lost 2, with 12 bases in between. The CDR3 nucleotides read TGCAGTGCGGTGCCCGGTATCACAGATACGCAGTATTTT. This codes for CSAVPGITDTQYF.

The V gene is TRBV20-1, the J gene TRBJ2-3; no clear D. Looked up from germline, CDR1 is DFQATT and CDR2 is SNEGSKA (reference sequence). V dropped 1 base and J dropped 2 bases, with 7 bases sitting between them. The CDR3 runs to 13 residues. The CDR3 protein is CSARGPYTDTQYF. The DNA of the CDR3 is TGCAGTGCTAGAGGCCCGTACACAGATACGCAGTATTTT.

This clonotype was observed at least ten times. CDR3 nucleotide sequence: TGTGCCAGCAGCCATGCCAGGGCTACCCTCCACTTT. This codes for CASSHARATLHF. The gene calls are TRBV6-2 or TRBV6-3 and TRBJ1-6, with D possibly TRBD1 on 5 matching bases. This CDR3 is 12 amino acids long. Germline assignment: CDR1 MNHEY and CDR2 SVGEGT. Trimming stripped 6 bases from V and 14 bases from J, with 14 bases between.

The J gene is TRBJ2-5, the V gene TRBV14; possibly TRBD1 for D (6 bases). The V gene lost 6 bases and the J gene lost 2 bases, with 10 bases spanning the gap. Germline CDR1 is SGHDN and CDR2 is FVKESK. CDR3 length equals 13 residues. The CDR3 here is CASRKQGQETQYF. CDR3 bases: TGTGCCAGCAGGAAACAGGGTCAAGAGACCCAGTACTTC.